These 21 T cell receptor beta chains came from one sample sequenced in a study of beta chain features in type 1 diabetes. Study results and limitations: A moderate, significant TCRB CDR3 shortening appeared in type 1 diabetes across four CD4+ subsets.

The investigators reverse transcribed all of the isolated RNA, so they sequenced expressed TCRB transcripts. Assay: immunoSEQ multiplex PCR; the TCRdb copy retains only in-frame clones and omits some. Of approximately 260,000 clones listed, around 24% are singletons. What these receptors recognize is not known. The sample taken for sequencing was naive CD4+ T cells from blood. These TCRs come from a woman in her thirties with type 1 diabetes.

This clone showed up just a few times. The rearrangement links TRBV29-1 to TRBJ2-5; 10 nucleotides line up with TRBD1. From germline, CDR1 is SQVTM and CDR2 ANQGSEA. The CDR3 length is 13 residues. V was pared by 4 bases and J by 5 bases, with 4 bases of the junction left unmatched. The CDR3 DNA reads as TGCAGCGTTGCGGACAGGGGGAAGGAGACCCAGTACTTC. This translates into CSVADRGKETQYF.

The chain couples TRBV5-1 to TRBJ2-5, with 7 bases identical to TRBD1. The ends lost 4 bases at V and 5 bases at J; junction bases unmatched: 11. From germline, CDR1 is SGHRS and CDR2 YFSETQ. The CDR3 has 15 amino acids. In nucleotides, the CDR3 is TGCGCCAGCAGCAAACCGACAGGGACCGAGGAGACCCAGTACTTC. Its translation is CASSKPTGTEETQYF.

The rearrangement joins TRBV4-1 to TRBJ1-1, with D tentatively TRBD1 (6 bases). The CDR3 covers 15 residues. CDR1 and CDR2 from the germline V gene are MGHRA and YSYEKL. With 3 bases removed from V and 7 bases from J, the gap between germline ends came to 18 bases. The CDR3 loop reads CASSHAPHRDGEAFF. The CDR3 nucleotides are TGCGCCAGCAGCCACGCACCCCACAGGGATGGTGAAGCTTTCTTT.

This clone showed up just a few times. The CDR3 coding sequence is TGCAGCGTTGAAACATCGGGACAGGGGAAACCTTACGAGCAGTACTTC. Translated: CSVETSGQGKPYEQYF. The V call is TRBV29-1, the J call TRBJ2-7; 10 nucleotides agree with TRBD1. Trimming at V came to 2 bases and at J to 4 bases, leaving 11 bases not matched to a gene. CDR1 is SQVTM and CDR2 is ANQGSEA in the germline V gene. CDR3 length: 16 residues.

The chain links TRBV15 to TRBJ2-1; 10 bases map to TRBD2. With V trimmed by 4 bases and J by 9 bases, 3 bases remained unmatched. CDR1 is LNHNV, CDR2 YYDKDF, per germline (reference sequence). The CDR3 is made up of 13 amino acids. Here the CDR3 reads CATSNRLAGEQFF. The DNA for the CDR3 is TGTGCCACCAGCAACCGACTAGCGGGTGAGCAGTTCTTC.

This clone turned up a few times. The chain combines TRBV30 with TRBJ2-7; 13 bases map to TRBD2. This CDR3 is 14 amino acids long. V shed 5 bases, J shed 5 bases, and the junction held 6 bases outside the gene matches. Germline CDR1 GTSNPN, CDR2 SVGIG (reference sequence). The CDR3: CAWGLAGAVHEQYF. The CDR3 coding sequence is TGTGCCTGGGGACTAGCGGGAGCCGTCCACGAGCAGTACTTC.

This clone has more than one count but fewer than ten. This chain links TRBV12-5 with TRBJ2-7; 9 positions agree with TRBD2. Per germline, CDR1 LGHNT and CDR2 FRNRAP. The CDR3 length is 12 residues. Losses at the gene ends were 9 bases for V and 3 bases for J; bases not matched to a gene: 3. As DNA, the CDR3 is TGTGCTAGCTCTAGCGGGAACTACGAGCAGTACTTC. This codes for CASSSGNYEQYF.

The DNA of the CDR3 is TGTGCCAGCAGTCCCGGGACAGCTTATTACGAGCAGTACTTC. This encodes CASSPGTAYYEQYF. The genes are TRBV28 and TRBJ2-7; 7 bases map to TRBD1. The CDR3 length is 14 residues. The J segment lost 4 bases and the V segment lost 5 bases, leaving 8 bases of the junction unmatched. The germline V gene has CDR1 MDHEN and CDR2 SYDVKM.

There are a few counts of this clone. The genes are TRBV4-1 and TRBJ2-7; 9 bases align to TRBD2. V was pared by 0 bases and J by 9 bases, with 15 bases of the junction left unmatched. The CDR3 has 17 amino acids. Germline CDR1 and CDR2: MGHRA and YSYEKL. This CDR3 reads CASSQEHLAGTTLGQYF. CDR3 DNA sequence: TGCGCCAGCAGCCAAGAGCACCTAGCGGGAACCACTCTAGGGCAGTACTTC.

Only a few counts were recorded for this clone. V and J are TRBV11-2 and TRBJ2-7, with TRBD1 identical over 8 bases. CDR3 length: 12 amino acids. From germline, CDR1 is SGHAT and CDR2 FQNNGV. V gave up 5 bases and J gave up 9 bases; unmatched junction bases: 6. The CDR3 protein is CASSLDRAVQYF. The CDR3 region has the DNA TGTGCCAGCAGCCTGGACAGGGCTGTGCAGTACTTC.

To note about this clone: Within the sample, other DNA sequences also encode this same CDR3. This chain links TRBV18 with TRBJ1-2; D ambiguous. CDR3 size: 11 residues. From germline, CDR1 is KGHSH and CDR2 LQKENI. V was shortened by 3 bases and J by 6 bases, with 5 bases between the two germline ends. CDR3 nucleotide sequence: TGTGCCAGCTCACCGGGAGATGGCTACACCTTC. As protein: CASSPGDGYTF.

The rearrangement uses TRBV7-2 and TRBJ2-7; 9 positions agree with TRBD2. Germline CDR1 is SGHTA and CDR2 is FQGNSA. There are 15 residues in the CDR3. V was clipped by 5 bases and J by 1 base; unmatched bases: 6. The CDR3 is CASSPIAGESYEQYF. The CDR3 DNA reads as TGTGCCAGCAGCCCGATAGCGGGAGAATCCTACGAGCAGTACTTC.

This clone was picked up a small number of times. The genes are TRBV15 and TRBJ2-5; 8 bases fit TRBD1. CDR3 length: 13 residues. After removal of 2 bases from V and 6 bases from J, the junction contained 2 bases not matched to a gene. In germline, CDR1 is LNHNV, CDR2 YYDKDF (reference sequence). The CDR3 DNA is TGTGCCACCAGCAGACAGGGGGCCAAGACCCAGTACTTC. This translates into CATSRQGAKTQYF.

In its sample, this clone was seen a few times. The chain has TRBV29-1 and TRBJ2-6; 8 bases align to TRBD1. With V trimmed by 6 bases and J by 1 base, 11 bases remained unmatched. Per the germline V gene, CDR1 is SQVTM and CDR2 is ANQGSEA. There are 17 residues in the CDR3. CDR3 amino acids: CSVGDRLITSGANVLTF. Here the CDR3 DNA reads TGCAGCGTAGGGGACAGGCTGATAACTTCTGGGGCCAACGTCCTGACTTTC. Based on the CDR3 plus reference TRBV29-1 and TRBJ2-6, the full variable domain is SAVISQKPSRDICQRGTSLTIQCQVDSQVTMMFWYRQQPGQSLTLIATANQGSEATYESGFVIDKFPISRPNLTFSTLTVSNMSPEDSSIYLCSVGDRLITSGANVLTFGAGSRLTVL.

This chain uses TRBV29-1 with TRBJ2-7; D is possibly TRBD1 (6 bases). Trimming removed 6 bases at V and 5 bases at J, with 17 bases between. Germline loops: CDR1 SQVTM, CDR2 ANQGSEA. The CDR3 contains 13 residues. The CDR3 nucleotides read TGCAGCGTGGGGGCCGGCGGATCCCACGAGCAGTACTTC. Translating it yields CSVGAGGSHEQYF.

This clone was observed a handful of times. As DNA, the CDR3 is TGTGCCAGCAGCTTACTATCGAACACTGAAGCTTTCTTT. Its protein is CASSLLSNTEAFF. The gene calls are TRBV7-9 and TRBJ1-1; D is ambiguous. Germline V lookup: CDR1 SEHNR, CDR2 FQNEAQ (reference sequence). With 2 bases removed from V and 1 base from J, the gap between germline ends came to 5 bases. The CDR3 runs to 13 residues.

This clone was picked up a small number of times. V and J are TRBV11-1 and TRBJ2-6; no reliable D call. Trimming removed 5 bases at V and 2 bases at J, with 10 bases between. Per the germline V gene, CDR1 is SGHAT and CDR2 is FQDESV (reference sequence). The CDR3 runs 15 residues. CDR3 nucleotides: TGTGCCAGCAGCACATACCAAACTGGGGCCAACGTCCTGACTTTC. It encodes CASSTYQTGANVLTF.

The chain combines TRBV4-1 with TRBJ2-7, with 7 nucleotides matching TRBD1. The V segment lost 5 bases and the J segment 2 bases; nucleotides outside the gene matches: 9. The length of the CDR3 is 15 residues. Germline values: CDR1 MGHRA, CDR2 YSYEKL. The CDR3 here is CASSRQGLEAYEQYF. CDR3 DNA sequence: TGCGCCAGCAGCAGACAGGGTTTAGAGGCCTACGAGCAGTACTTC.

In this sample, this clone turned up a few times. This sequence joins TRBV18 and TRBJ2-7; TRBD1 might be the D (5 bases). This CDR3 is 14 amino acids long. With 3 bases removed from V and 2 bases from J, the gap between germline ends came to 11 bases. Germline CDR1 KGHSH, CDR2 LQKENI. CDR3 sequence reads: CASSPLKGAYEQYF. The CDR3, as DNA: TGTGCCAGCTCACCTCTTAAAGGGGCCTACGAGCAGTACTTC.

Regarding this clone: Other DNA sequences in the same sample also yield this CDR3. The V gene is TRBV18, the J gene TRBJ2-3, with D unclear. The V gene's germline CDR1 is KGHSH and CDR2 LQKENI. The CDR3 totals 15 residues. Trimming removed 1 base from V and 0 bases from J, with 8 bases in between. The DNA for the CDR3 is TGTGCCAGCTCACCACGGAGAGAAAGCACAGATACGCAGTATTTT. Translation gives CASSPRRESTDTQYF.

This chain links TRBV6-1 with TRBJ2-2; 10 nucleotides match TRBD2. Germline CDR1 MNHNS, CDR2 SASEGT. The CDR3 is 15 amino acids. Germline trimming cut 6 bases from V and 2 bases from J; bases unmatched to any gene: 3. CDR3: CASRRLAGNTGELFF. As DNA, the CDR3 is TGTGCCAGCAGACGACTAGCGGGTAACACCGGGGAGCTGTTTTTT.